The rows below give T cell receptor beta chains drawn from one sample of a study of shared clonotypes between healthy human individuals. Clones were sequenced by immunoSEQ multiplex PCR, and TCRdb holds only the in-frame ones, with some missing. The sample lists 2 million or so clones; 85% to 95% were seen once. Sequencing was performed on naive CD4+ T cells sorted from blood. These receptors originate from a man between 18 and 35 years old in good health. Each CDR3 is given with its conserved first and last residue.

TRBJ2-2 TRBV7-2 CASSLGTVGWELFF
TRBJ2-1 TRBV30 CAWSAEGLALNEQFF
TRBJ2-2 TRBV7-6 CASRFSTGGELFF
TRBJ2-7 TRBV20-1 CSATGPYEQYF
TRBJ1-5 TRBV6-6 CASSYLGAQPQHF
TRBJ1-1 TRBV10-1 CASSAGDREAFF
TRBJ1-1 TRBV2 CASSGAGEAFF
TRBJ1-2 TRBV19 CATNRDREIYYGYTF
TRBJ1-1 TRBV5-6 CASSLAPQGGQTAFF
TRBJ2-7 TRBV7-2 CASSLGPGARYEQYF
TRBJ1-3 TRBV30 CAWSLGGRGPGNTIYF
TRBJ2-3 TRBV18 CASSNGDTQYF
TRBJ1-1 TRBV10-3 CATRRRQDTEAFF
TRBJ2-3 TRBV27 CASSQVGQATDTQYF
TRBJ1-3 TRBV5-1 CASSIDSGNTIYF
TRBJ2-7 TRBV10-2 CASSDRGVSYEQYF
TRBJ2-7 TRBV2 CASSPQGLDEQYF
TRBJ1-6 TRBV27 CASAFGTINSPLHF
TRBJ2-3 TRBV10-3 CAISEPAGINTDTQYF
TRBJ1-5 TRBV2 CASSETGDQPQHF
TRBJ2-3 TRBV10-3 CAIRARGTDTQYF
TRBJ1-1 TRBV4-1 CASSLGANTEAFF
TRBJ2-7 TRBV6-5 CASSRDRGYEQYF
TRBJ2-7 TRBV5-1 CASRRWTSGSYEQYF
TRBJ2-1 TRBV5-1 CASSLVASSYNEQFF
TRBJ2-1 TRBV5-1 CASSLEGQGAGEQFF
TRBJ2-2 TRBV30 CAWSGSITGELFF
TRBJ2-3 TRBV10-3 CAITRTSGTDTQYF
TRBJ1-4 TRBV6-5 CASKKGEKLFF
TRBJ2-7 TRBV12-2 CASRLSGGTYEQYF
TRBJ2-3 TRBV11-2 CASSRIAGGQGTDTQYF
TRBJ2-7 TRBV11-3 CASSPSGSGTYEQYF
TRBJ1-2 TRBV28 CASSLDTLGNYGYTF
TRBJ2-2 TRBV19 CASSIDRWDTGELFF
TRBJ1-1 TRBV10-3 CAISESLVTNTEAFF
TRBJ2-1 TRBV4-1 CASSQGLAGGIGSYNEQFF
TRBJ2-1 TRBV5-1 CASSSGISYNEQFF
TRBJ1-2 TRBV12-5 CASGLGKKTGELNYGYTF
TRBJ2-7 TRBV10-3 CAISESIGGSYEQYF
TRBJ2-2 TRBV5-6 CASSLGLADKNTGELFF
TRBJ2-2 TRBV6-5 CASSSLAFNSGELFF
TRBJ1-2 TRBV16 CASSQSPGDYGYTF
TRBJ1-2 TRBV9 CASSVVGKETF
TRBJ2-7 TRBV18 CASSLAAMGYEQYF
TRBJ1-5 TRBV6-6 CASSPPNQPQHF
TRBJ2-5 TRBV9 CASSVAGARGRSQETQYF
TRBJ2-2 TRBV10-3 CAISDGTSGYNTGELFF
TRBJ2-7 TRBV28 CASSLWGKGHGSYEQYF
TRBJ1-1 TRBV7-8 CASSLSAKNTEAFF
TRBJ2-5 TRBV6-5 CASSYDGAGGETQYF
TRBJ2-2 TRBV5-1 CATRARTGGSGELFF
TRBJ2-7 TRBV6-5 CASSSTTTHEQYF
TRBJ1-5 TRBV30 CAIGRNNQPQHF
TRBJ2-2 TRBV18 CASSPTSGNTGELFF
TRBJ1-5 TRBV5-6 CASSFWGSSNQPQHF
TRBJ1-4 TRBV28 CASSPGQWGKSTNEKLFF
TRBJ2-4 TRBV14 CASSDRVLSKNIQYF